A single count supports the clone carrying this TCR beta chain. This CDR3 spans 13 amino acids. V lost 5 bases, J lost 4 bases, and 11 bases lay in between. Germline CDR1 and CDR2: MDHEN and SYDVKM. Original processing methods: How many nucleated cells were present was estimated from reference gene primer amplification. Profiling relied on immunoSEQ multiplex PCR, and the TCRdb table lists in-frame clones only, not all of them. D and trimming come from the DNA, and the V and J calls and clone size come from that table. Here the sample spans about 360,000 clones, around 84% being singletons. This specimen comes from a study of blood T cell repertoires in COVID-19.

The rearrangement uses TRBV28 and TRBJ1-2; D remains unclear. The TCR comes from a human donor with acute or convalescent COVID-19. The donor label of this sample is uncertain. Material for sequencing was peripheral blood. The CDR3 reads CASSPQVVYGYTF. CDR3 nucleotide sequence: TGTGCCAGCAGTCCCCAGGTCGTCTATGGCTACACCTTC.